This TCR beta chain appears in the sequencing data of a study of cytomegalovirus exposure and HLA in healthy donors. Study-wide points: Among CMV-associated TCR beta chains, most appeared HLA-restricted in a later analysis. Cytomegalovirus association was listed for approximately 160 TCR beta chains.

Both 60 Vbeta primers and 13 Jbeta primers went into the PCR. TCRdb's table, derived via immunoSEQ multiplex PCR, lists solely in-frame clones and lacks some. This sample has approximately 120,000 clones; around 80% occur once, and the top ten carry 0.95% to 1.5%. Germline CDR1 SGHTA, CDR2 FQGNSA. V dropped 8 bases and J dropped 3 bases, with 14 bases sitting between them. This CDR3 spans 13 amino acids. Note on this clone: The antigen remains undetermined.

The chain links TRBV7-2 to TRBJ2-7; no clear D gene. This TCR was recovered from a female donor in good health and CMV-seronegative. The sequencing input was PBMCs. CDR3 sequence reads: CASGKRVLYEQYF. For the CDR3, the DNA is TGTGCCAGCGGTAAGCGAGTACTCTACGAGCAGTACTTC.